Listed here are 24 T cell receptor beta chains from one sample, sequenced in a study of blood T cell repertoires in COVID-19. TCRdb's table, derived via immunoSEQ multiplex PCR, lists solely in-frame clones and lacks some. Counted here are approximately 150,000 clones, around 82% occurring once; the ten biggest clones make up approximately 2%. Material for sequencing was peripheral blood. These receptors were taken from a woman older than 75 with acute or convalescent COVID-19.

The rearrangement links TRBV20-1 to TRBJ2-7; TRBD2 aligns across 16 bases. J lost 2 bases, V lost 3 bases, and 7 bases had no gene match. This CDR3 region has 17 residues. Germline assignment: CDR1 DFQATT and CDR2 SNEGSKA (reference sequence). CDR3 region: CSASTGTSGRAAYEQYF. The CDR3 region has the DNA TGCAGTGCTAGTACCGGGACTAGCGGGAGGGCCGCCTACGAGCAGTACTTC.

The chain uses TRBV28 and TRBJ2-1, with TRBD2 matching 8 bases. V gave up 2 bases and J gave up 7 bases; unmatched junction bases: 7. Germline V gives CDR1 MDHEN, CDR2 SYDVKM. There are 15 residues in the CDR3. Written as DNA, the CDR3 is TGTGCCAGCAGTTTACCGGGGGGGGTGACGAATGAGCAGTTCTTC. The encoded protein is CASSLPGGVTNEQFF.

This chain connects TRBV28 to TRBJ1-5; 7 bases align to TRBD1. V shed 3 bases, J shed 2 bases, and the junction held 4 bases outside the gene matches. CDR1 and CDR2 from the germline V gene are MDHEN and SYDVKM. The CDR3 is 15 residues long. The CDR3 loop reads CASSFPGTGNQPQHF. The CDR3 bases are TGTGCCAGCAGTTTCCCCGGGACAGGCAATCAGCCCCAGCATTTT.

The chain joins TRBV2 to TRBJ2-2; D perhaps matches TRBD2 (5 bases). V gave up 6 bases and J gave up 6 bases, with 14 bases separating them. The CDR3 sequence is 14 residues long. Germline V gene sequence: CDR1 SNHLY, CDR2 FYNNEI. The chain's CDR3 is CASSPSIFAGELFF. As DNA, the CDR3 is TGTGCCAGCAGCCCTAGCATATTCGCCGGGGAGCTGTTTTTT.

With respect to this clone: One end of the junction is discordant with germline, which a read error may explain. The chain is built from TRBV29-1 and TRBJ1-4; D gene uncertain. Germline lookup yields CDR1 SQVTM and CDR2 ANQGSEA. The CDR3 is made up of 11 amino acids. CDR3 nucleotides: TGCAGCGTTGAAGTAATGGGCAGCACTCATTTT. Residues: CSVEVMGSTHF. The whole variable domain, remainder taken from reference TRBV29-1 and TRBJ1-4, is SAVISQKPSRDICQRGTSLTIQCQVDSQVTMMFWYRQQPGQSLTLIATANQGSEATYESGFVIDKFPISRPNLTFSTLTVSNMSPEDSSIYLCSVEVMGSTHFGSGTQLSVL.

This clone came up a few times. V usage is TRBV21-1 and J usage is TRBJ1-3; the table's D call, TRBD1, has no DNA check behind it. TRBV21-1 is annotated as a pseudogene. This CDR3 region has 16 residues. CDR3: CASSADRASSGNTIYF. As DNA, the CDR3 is TGTGCCAGCAGCGCCGACAGGGCCAGCTCTGGAAACACCATATATTTT.

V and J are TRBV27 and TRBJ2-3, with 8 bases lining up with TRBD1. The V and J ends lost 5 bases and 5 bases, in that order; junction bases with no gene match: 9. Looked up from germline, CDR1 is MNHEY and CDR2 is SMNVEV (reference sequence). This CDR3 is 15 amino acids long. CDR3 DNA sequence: TGTGCCAGCAGTGTGACAGGGGCGGTTAGAGATACGCAGTATTTT. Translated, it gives CASSVTGAVRDTQYF.

Written as DNA, the CDR3 is TGTGCCAGCAGCCTTCGGTCGGGGGGGTCCTACAATGAGCAGTTCTTC. Its protein is CASSLRSGGSYNEQFF. V usage is TRBV7-2 and J usage is TRBJ2-1; 8 positions match TRBD2. The CDR3 covers 16 residues. After removal of 5 bases from V and 1 base from J, the junction contained 7 bases not matched to a gene. Per the germline V gene, CDR1 is SGHTA and CDR2 is FQGNSA.

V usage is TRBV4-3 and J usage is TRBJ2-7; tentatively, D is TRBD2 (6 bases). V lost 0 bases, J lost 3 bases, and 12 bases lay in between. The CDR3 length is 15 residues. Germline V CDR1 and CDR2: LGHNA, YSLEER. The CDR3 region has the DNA TGCGCCAGCAGCCAAGATTGGCCCGGGGGCTACGAGCAGTACTTC. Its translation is CASSQDWPGGYEQYF.

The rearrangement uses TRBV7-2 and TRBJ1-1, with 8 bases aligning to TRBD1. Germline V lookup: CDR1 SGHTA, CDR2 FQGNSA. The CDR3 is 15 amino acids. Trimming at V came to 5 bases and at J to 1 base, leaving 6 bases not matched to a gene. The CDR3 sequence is CASSTAGQANTEAFF. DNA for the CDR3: TGTGCCAGCAGCACCGCGGGACAGGCGAACACTGAAGCTTTCTTT.

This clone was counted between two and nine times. This chain's CDR3 is CASSGDSQEQYF. CDR3 in DNA: TGTGCCAGCAGTGGCGACAGTCAGGAGCAGTACTTC. V gene TRBV2 combines with J gene TRBJ2-7, with D perhaps matching TRBD1 (5 bases). This CDR3 has 12 amino acids. With 4 bases removed from V and 7 bases from J, the gap between germline ends came to 11 bases. Germline CDR1 reads SNHLY; CDR2 reads FYNNEI.

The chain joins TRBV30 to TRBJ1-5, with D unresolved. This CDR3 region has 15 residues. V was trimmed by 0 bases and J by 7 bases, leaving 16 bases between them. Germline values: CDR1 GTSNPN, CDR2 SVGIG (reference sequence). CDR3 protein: CAWSVPGPLEQPQHF. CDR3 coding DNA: TGTGCCTGGAGTGTTCCAGGCCCTTTGGAACAGCCCCAGCATTTT.

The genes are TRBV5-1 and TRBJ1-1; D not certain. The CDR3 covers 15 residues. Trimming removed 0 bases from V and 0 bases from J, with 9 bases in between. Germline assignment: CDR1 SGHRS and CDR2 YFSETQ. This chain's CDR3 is CASSLGAGVNTEAFF. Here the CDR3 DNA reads TGCGCCAGCAGCTTGGGTGCCGGGGTGAACACTGAAGCTTTCTTT.

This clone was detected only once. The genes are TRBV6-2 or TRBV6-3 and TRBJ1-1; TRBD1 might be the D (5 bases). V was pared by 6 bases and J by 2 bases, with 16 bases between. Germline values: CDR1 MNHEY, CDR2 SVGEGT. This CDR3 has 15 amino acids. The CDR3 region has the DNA TGTGCCAGCAGCCCCTCGGGGGACGCAAACACTGAAGCTTTCTTT. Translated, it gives CASSPSGDANTEAFF.

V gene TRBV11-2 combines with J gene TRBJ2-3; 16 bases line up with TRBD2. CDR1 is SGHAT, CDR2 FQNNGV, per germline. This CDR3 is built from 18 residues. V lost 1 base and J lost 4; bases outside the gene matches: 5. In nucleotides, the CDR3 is TGTGCCAGCAGCTTAGTGGGACTAGCGGGAGGGCCTGCAGATACGCAGTATTTT. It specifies CASSLVGLAGGPADTQYF.

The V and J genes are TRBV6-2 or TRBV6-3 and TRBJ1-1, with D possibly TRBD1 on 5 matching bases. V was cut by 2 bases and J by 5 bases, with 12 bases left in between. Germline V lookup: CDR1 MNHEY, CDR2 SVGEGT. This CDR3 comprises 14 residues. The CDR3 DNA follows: TGTGCCAGCAGTTACGAGCAGGGTTGGACTGAAGCTTTCTTT. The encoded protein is CASSYEQGWTEAFF.

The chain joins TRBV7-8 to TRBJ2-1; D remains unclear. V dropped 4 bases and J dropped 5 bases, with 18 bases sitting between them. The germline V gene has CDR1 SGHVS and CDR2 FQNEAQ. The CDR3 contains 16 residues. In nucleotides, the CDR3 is TGTGCCAGCAGCTCCCCCTTTTCCCGCGAGGACAATGAGCAGTTCTTC. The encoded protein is CASSSPFSREDNEQFF. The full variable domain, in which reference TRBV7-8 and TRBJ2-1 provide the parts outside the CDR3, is GAGVSQSPRYKVAKRGQDVALRCDPISGHVSLFWYQQALGQGPEFLTYFQNEAQLDKSGLPSDRFFAERPEGSVSTLKIQRTQQEDSAVYLCASSSPFSREDNEQFFGPGTRLTVL.

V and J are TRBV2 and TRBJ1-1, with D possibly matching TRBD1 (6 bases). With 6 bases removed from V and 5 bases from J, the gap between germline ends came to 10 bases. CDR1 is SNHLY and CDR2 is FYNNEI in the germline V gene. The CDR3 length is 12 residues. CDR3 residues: CASSLGTTEAFF. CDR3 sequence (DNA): TGTGCCAGCAGCCTCGGGACAACTGAAGCTTTCTTT.

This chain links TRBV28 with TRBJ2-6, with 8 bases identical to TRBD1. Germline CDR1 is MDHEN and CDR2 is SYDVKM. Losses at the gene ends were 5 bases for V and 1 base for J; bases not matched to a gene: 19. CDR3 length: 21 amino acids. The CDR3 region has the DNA TGTGCCAGCAGTCCCCCGACAGGGGCCGCTTTTTGGGTGTCTGGGGCCAACGTCCTGACTTTC. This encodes CASSPPTGAAFWVSGANVLTF.

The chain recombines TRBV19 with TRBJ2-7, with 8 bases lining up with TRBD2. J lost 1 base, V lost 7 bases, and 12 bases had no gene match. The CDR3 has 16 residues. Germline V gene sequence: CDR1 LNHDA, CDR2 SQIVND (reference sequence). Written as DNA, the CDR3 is TGTGCCAGTACACCGGGAGGGGGACAAGGATCCTACGAGCAGTACTTC. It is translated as CASTPGGGQGSYEQYF.

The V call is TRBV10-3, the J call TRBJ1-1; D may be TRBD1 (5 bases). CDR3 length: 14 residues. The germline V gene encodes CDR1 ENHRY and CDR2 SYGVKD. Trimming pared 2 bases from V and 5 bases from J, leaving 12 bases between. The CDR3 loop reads CAISEDSFGTEAFF. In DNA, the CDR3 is TGTGCCATCAGTGAGGACAGTTTCGGGACTGAAGCTTTCTTT.

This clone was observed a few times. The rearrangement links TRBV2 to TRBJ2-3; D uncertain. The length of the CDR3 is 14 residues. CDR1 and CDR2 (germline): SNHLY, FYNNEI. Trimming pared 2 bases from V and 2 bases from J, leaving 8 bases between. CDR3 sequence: CASSELEYTDTQYF. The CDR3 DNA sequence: TGTGCCAGCAGTGAACTTGAGTACACAGATACGCAGTATTTT.

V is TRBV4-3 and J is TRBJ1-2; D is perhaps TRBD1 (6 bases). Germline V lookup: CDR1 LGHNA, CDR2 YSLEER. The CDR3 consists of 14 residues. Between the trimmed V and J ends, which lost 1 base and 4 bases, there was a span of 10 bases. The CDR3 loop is CASSQGQDAYGYTF. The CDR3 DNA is TGCGCCAGCAGCCAAGGACAGGACGCCTATGGCTACACCTTC.

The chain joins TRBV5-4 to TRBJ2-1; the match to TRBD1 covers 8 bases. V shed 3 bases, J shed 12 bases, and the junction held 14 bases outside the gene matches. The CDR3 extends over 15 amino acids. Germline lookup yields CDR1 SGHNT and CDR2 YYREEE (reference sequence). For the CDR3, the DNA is TGTGCCAGCAGCTCGGGACAGGCTACTGGGTCTGGGCAGTTCTTC. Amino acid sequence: CASSSGQATGSGQFF.